The next 32 T cell receptor beta chains were all read from a single sample in a study of CD8 T cells in ankylosing spondylitis. One entry per CDR3 protein results from TCRdb running MiXCR on the 5' RACE reads. The table includes around 300,000 distinct CDR3 sequences, roughly 14% detected once. Material: blood, either unsorted or a sorted T cell fraction (not recorded which). The source is a male donor with ankylosing spondylitis or in good health (not recorded which).

The chain couples TRBV4-1 to TRBJ2-7, with 11 bases lining up with TRBD1. This CDR3 spans 18 amino acids. V lost 0 bases to trimming and J lost 0 bases; unmatched junction nucleotides: 7. Per germline, CDR1 MGHRA and CDR2 YSYEKL. This chain's CDR3 is CASSQEPRGTGGSYEQYF. Here the CDR3 DNA reads TGCGCCAGCAGCCAAGAACCCCGCGGGACAGGGGGCTCCTACGAGCAGTACTTC.

This clonotype was seen repeatedly, ten times or more. The V gene is TRBV6-5, the J gene TRBJ2-6; 7 nucleotides match TRBD2. Per the germline V gene, CDR1 is MNHEY and CDR2 is SVGAGI. The CDR3 has 17 residues. Unmatched junction bases numbered 5, after V lost 3 bases and J lost 0 bases. The CDR3 region is CASSYGRDFSGANVLTF. CDR3 in DNA: TGTGCCAGCAGTTATGGGAGGGACTTCTCTGGGGCCAACGTCCTGACTTTC.

The V call is TRBV10-1, the J call TRBJ2-2; 8 positions match TRBD1. CDR1 and CDR2 from the germline V gene are WNHNN and SYGVQD (reference sequence). This CDR3 contains 15 residues. J gave up 3 bases and V 8 bases, and 8 bases lay outside the gene matches. The DNA of the CDR3 is TGCGCCAGCGGGGAGAACAGGGGGGACACCGGGGAGCTGTTTTTT. Translating it yields CASGENRGDTGELFF.

The rearrangement links TRBV29-1 to TRBJ2-5; 10 bases map to TRBD1. Losses at the gene ends were 7 bases for V and 5 bases for J; bases not matched to a gene: 7. This CDR3 contains 13 residues. Germline lookup yields CDR1 SQVTM and CDR2 ANQGSEA. The CDR3: CSAGGTGEETQYF. The CDR3 region has the DNA TGCAGCGCCGGTGGGACAGGGGAGGAGACCCAGTACTTC.

The chain is built from TRBV20-1 and TRBJ1-4; D is undetermined. This CDR3 is built from 14 residues. V lost 0 bases, J lost 8 bases, and 13 bases lay in between. Germline V lookup: CDR1 DFQATT, CDR2 SNEGSKA (reference sequence). CDR3 nucleotide sequence: TGCAGTGCTAGAGAGAAGGGAGGGAGGGAAAAACTGTTTTTT. As protein: CSAREKGGREKLFF.

This clonotype appeared a few times. The rearrangement links TRBV6-5 to TRBJ1-2, with D perhaps matching TRBD1 (5 bases). V dropped 2 bases and J dropped 5 bases, with 9 bases sitting between them. Germline assignment: CDR1 MNHEY and CDR2 SVGAGI. The length of the CDR3 is 13 residues. Here the CDR3 DNA reads TGTGCCAGCAGTTACCGGGACGGTTATGGCTACACCTTC. Protein product: CASSYRDGYGYTF.

This clonotype was picked up a small number of times. This chain joins TRBV6-1 and TRBJ1-1; tentative D call: TRBD1 (5 bases). The ends were cut back, 2 bases at V and 5 bases at J, with 12 bases in the middle. In germline, CDR1 is MNHNS, CDR2 SASEGT. There are 14 residues in the CDR3. In DNA form, the CDR3 reads TGTGCCAGCAGTGAACTCCGGGGCCAAACTGAAGCTTTCTTT. It translates to CASSELRGQTEAFF.

The CDR3: CASSLLDWSGNTIYF. The CDR3 nucleotides are TGTGCCAGCAGCCTCCTGGACTGGAGTGGAAACACCATATATTTT. The genes are TRBV3-1 and TRBJ1-3; no clear D gene. Germline CDR1 LGHDT, CDR2 YNNKEL (reference sequence). This CDR3 region has 15 residues. The V end was cut by 4 bases, the J end by 3 bases, with 13 bases between.

The rearrangement links TRBV6-5 to TRBJ1-2; D might be TRBD1 (6 bases). The CDR3 extends over 13 amino acids. Looked up from germline, CDR1 is MNHEY and CDR2 is SVGAGI. Trimming removed 3 bases from V and 4 bases from J, with 9 bases in between. The CDR3 loop is CASSYDRIYGYTF. In nucleotides, the CDR3 is TGTGCCAGCAGTTATGACAGGATCTATGGCTACACCTTC.

This clonotype was observed many times. The chain combines TRBV20-1 with TRBJ2-7, with TRBD1 identical over 7 bases. Germline V gene lookup returns CDR1 DFQATT and CDR2 SNEGSKA (reference sequence). This CDR3 is 13 amino acids long. Trimming took 3 bases from V and 3 from J; bases not matched to a gene: 5. In DNA form, the CDR3 reads TGCAGTGCTAGTAGACAGGGATTCTACGAGCAGTACTTC. It specifies CSASRQGFYEQYF.

This chain uses TRBV15 with TRBJ2-7; the D is unclear. Germline V CDR1 and CDR2: LNHNV, YYDKDF (reference sequence). There are 15 residues in the CDR3. V gave up 0 bases and J gave up 2 bases, with 11 bases separating them. The CDR3 protein is CATSRDFHSTYEQYF. The DNA for the CDR3 is TGTGCCACCAGCAGAGATTTTCACAGTACCTACGAGCAGTACTTC.

The chain uses TRBV20-1 and TRBJ2-1, with D perhaps TRBD1 or TRBD2 (6 bases each). The CDR3 covers 14 residues. Germline CDR1 reads DFQATT; CDR2 reads SNEGSKA (reference sequence). Trimming shortened V by 6 bases and J by 6 bases, and 18 bases separated the two germline ends. The CDR3: CSAQSAEGGNEQFF. The CDR3 DNA follows: TGCAGTGCACAGTCGGCGGAGGGGGGCAATGAGCAGTTCTTC.

The chain links TRBV4-1 to TRBJ2-6, with a possible D match to TRBD1 (6 bases). This CDR3 is 17 amino acids long. Trimming pared 3 bases from V and 0 bases from J, leaving 12 bases between. Germline CDR1 reads MGHRA; CDR2 reads YSYEKL. The CDR3 DNA reads TGCGCCAGCAGCCACCGGACAGCCCCCTCTGGGGCCAACGTCCTGACTTTC. Translating gives CASSHRTAPSGANVLTF.

This clonotype was observed a few times. V usage is TRBV27 and J usage is TRBJ2-4; D not resolved. CDR3 size: 15 residues. V was clipped by 7 bases and J by 0 bases, with 13 bases between them. From germline, CDR1 is MNHEY and CDR2 SMNVEV (reference sequence). The CDR3 bases are TGTGCCAGCACGGACGTCGATGGAGCCAAAAACATTCAGTACTTC. It is translated as CASTDVDGAKNIQYF.

The chain couples TRBV6-6 to TRBJ1-2; D not resolved. Germline V CDR1 and CDR2: MNHNY, SVGAGI (reference sequence). Between the trimmed V and J ends, which lost 2 bases and 3 bases, there was a span of 7 bases. CDR3 length equals 13 residues. CDR3 sequence (DNA): TGTGCCAGCAGTTACACAGAGGACTATGGCTACACCTTC. Its translation is CASSYTEDYGYTF.

This clonotype was counted many times. Germline and junction disagree at one end, which may indicate a read error. The CDR3 here is CASSLDGYYGYTF. The CDR3 DNA reads as TGTGCCAGCAGCTTGGATGGGTACTATGGCTACACCTTC. The gene calls are TRBV5-1 and TRBJ1-2; D not resolved. The CDR3 has 13 amino acids. Germline-derived CDR1 and CDR2 are SGHRS and YFSETQ.

The chain has TRBV10-3 and TRBJ2-1; 9 bases line up with TRBD2. Germline values: CDR1 ENHRY, CDR2 SYGVKD. This CDR3 is built from 13 residues. V was pared by 5 bases and J by 12 bases, with 8 bases of the junction left unmatched. CDR3 sequence reads: CAISPGTSPWQFF. The CDR3 DNA sequence: TGTGCCATCAGTCCCGGGACTAGCCCATGGCAGTTCTTC.

The chain has TRBV6-1 and TRBJ2-1; no definite D call. V was shortened by 5 bases and J by 5 bases, with 22 bases between the two germline ends. CDR1 and CDR2 (germline): MNHNS, SASEGT. This CDR3 is 17 amino acids long. The CDR3: CASSLYSLPQPNNEQFF. In nucleotides, the CDR3 is TGTGCCAGCAGTCTGTACTCGCTCCCACAACCCAACAATGAGCAGTTCTTC.

This clonotype was found many times. The CDR3 region is CASKKGETQYF. CDR3 coding DNA: TGTGCCAGCAAGAAAGGGGAGACCCAGTACTTC. This chain links TRBV12-3 or TRBV12-4 with TRBJ2-5, with no clear D. The ends were cut back, 7 bases at V and 5 bases at J, with 8 bases in the middle. This CDR3 region has 11 residues.

V usage is TRBV11-2 and J usage is TRBJ2-7; perhaps D is TRBD1 or TRBD2 (5 bases each). Germline CDR1 reads SGHAT; CDR2 reads FQNNGV. The CDR3 extends over 13 amino acids. Trimming cost V 5 bases and J 2 bases, with 10 bases left between them. The CDR3 DNA follows: TGTGCCAGCAGCCGGGGCCCTGCCTACGAGCAGTACTTC. Its translation is CASSRGPAYEQYF.

In this sample, this clonotype turned up many times. This chain uses TRBV5-1 with TRBJ2-3, with D perhaps matching TRBD1 or TRBD2 (5 bases each). Per germline, CDR1 SGHRS and CDR2 YFSETQ. This CDR3 comprises 16 residues. The V gene lost 5 bases and the J gene lost 2 bases, with 18 bases spanning the gap. CDR3 sequence: CASRESGAVYTDTQYF. In DNA, the CDR3 is TGCGCCAGCAGGGAATCCGGGGCTGTGTACACAGATACGCAGTATTTT.

The chain uses TRBV10-3 and TRBJ2-1, with 11 bases matching TRBD2. Looked up from germline, CDR1 is ENHRY and CDR2 is SYGVKD. The CDR3 spans 18 residues. V was pared by 8 bases and J by 4 bases, with 16 bases of the junction left unmatched. This chain's CDR3 is CAIPDGLAGGPEYNEQFF. CDR3 sequence (DNA): TGTGCCATCCCTGACGGGCTAGCGGGAGGTCCCGAGTACAATGAGCAGTTCTTC.

This clonotype was seen repeatedly, ten times or more. This sequence joins TRBV12-3 or TRBV12-4 and TRBJ2-2, with 10 bases identical to TRBD1. Losses at the gene ends were 3 bases for V and 6 bases for J; bases not matched to a gene: 4. The CDR3 length is 15 residues. CDR3 protein: CASSFRQGASGELFF. The CDR3 coding sequence is TGTGCCAGCAGTTTCCGACAGGGGGCTTCCGGGGAGCTGTTTTTT.

The CDR3 sequence is CASSWGLEETQYF. The DNA of the CDR3 is TGTGCCAGCAGCTGGGGACTGGAGGAGACCCAGTACTTC. The V call is TRBV7-8, the J call TRBJ2-5; D might be TRBD2 (6 bases). V was clipped by 4 bases and J by 5 bases, with 11 bases between them. This CDR3 contains 13 residues. Germline-derived CDR1 and CDR2 are SGHVS and FQNEAQ.

This clonotype occurred a few times. The chain is built from TRBV5-1 and TRBJ2-5, with 7 nucleotides matching TRBD1. From germline, CDR1 is SGHRS and CDR2 YFSETQ. Trimming cost V 4 bases and J 5 bases; bases outside gene matches: 8. The CDR3 sequence is 14 residues long. The chain's CDR3 is CASSTTGQIETQYF. The CDR3 DNA reads as TGCGCCAGCAGCACAACGGGACAGATCGAGACCCAGTACTTC.

The chain recombines TRBV7-9 with TRBJ2-5; TRBD2 might be the D (5 bases). Germline CDR1 is SEHNR and CDR2 is FQNEAQ (reference sequence). This CDR3 has 14 amino acids. V was cut by 5 bases and J by 0 bases, with 10 bases left in between. The DNA of the CDR3 is TGTGCCAGCAGCGCAACTAGGGACCAAGAGACCCAGTACTTC. Encoded protein: CASSATRDQETQYF.

This clonotype was recorded many times. The chain has TRBV5-1 and TRBJ2-7; TRBD1 might be the D (6 bases). V lost 2 bases and J lost 3, with 15 bases in between. Germline V gives CDR1 SGHRS, CDR2 YFSETQ. The CDR3 spans 15 residues. The CDR3 region is CASSFVRGWNYEQYF. CDR3 nucleotides: TGCGCCAGCAGCTTTGTAAGGGGGTGGAACTACGAGCAGTACTTC.

This clonotype has a handful of counts. The gene calls are TRBV6-2 or TRBV6-3 and TRBJ2-5; 11 bases agree with TRBD2. CDR1 is MNHEY, CDR2 SVGEGT, per germline. Germline trimming cut 5 bases from V and 0 bases from J; bases unmatched to any gene: 5. This CDR3 spans 16 amino acids. This CDR3 is CASSTRLAGYQETQYF. The DNA for the CDR3 is TGTGCCAGCAGTACCAGACTAGCGGGATACCAAGAGACCCAGTACTTC.

The CDR3 DNA follows: TGTGCCAGCAGCCGACCGGGAGGGGCTGAGACCCAGTACTTC. It is translated as CASSRPGGAETQYF. The chain combines TRBV7-2 with TRBJ2-5; 8 positions match TRBD2. CDR3 length: 14 amino acids. The ends lost 5 bases at V and 5 bases at J; junction bases unmatched: 7. In germline, CDR1 is SGHTA, CDR2 FQGNSA.

This clonotype has just a few counts. The chain employs TRBV7-9 and TRBJ2-2, with D maybe TRBD2 (5 bases). The CDR3 consists of 14 residues. V was pared by 3 bases and J by 6 bases, with 11 bases between. Germline V lookup: CDR1 SEHNR, CDR2 FQNEAQ (reference sequence). CDR3 protein: CASSFTSSAGELFF. The CDR3, as DNA: TGTGCCAGCAGCTTTACTAGTTCGGCCGGGGAGCTGTTTTTT.

This clonotype was counted at least ten times. The V call is TRBV6-2 or TRBV6-3, the J call TRBJ2-1; the D call may be TRBD1 or TRBD2 (7 bases each). The CDR3 length is 9 residues. The germline gives CDR1 MNHEY, CDR2 SVGEGT. V lost 7 bases and J lost 15, with 10 bases in between. CDR3 coding DNA: TGTGCCAGCACAGGGGGGGCGTTCTTC. This sequence encodes CASTGGAFF.

This clonotype was seen a handful of times. Germline and junction disagree at one end, which may indicate a read error. The chain is built from TRBV11-2 and TRBJ2-1; 10 positions match TRBD2. Per the germline V gene, CDR1 is SGHAT and CDR2 is FQNNGV. The CDR3 is 17 residues long. The CDR3 region is CASSLAPTSGPYTEQFF. DNA of the CDR3: TGTGCCAGCAGCTTAGCCCCGACTAGCGGGCCTTACACTGAGCAGTTCTTC. The full variable domain, rest sourced from reference TRBV11-2 and TRBJ2-1, is EAGVAQSPRYKIIEKRQSVAFWCNPISGHATLYWYQQILGQGPKLLIQFQNNGVVDDSQLPKDRFSAERLKGVDSTLKIQPAKLEDSAVYLCASSLAPTSGPYTEQFFGPGTRLTVL.